The 17 T cell receptor beta chains below all came from one sample that was sequenced in a study of lung T cells in sarcoidosis with Löfgren's syndrome. One entry per CDR3 protein results from TCRdb running MiXCR on the reads. In the table there are tens of thousands of distinct CDR3 sequences, around 21% of which are singletons. The sample was CD4+ T cells from PBMCs. Receptors originate from a human donor with sarcoidosis (Löfgren's syndrome or another form), or a control subject (not recorded which).

Note on this clonotype: This may come from a read error, since a much larger clone is one base off. The chain combines TRBV10-1 with TRBJ2-5; TRBD1 aligns across 7 bases. The germline gives CDR1 WNHNN, CDR2 SYGVQD (reference sequence). The CDR3 sequence is 13 residues long. Trimming took 5 bases from V and 7 from J; bases not matched to a gene: 7. The CDR3 reads CASSPGQWGTQYF. CDR3 nucleotide sequence: TGCGCCAGCAGTCCGGGACAGTGGGGGACCCAGTACTTC.

Worth noting for this clonotype: This clone may be a read error of a much larger clone one base away. The chain employs TRBV12-3 or TRBV12-4 and TRBJ2-5; possibly TRBD1 or TRBD2 for D (6 bases each). This CDR3 is built from 14 residues. CDR3 sequence reads: CASSSEGGTETRYF. CDR3 nucleotide sequence: TGTGCCAGCAGTTCCGAGGGGGGCACAGAGACCCGGTACTTC.

A few counts support this clonotype. V gene TRBV5-1 combines with J gene TRBJ1-1; maybe TRBD1 (5 bases). Germline assignment: CDR1 SGHRS and CDR2 YFSETQ. Trimming shortened V by 0 bases and J by 7 bases, and 13 bases separated the two germline ends. The CDR3 totals 14 residues. In nucleotides, the CDR3 is TGCGCCAGCAGCTTGGCCGGGGCGGCCGATGAAGCTTTCTTT. It yields the protein CASSLAGAADEAFF.

Regarding this clonotype: A read error is possible here, since a much larger clone lies one base away. The chain joins TRBV20-1 to TRBJ2-3; weak D call: TRBD1 (5 bases). Germline V gene data show CDR1 as DFQATT and CDR2 as SNEGSKA (reference sequence). V lost 1 base to trimming and J lost 4 bases, with 12 bases between them. The CDR3 has 14 residues. The CDR3 loop reads CSARGLGVSDTQYF. The CDR3 bases are TGCAGTGCTAGAGGTTTAGGGGTTTCAGATACGCAGTATTTT.

In its sample, this clonotype was seen a few times. The chain has TRBV3-1 and TRBJ1-6; possibly TRBD1 for D (5 bases). The ends were cut back, 4 bases at V and 4 bases at J, with 8 bases in the middle. The CDR3 contains 14 residues. Germline CDR1 reads LGHDT; CDR2 reads YNNKEL (reference sequence). The CDR3 sequence: CASSPGRYNSPLHF. CDR3 DNA sequence: TGTGCCAGCAGCCCAGGGAGGTATAATTCACCCCTCCACTTT.

A few counts support this clonotype. The chain uses TRBV7-2 and TRBJ2-1; D might be TRBD2 (6 bases). The CDR3 contains 16 residues. Trimming pared 5 bases from V and 0 bases from J, leaving 14 bases between. The germline CDR1 and CDR2 sequences are SGHTA and FQGNSA. The CDR3 nucleotides are TGTGCCAGCAGCCAGCTTGTCGGGAGCTCCTACAATGAGCAGTTCTTC. Its protein is CASSQLVGSSYNEQFF.

This chain links TRBV4-1 with TRBJ2-5; D possibly matches TRBD1 or TRBD2 (5 bases each). V was shortened by 5 bases and J by 5 bases, with 18 bases between the two germline ends. The CDR3 is made up of 15 amino acids. Germline V gene lookup returns CDR1 MGHRA and CDR2 YSYEKL. CDR3 residues: CASSRPGPPGETQYF. CDR3 nucleotide sequence: TGCGCCAGCAGCAGACCGGGACCACCAGGGGAGACCCAGTACTTC.

There are a few counts of this clonotype. V is TRBV28 and J is TRBJ1-2, with a possible D match to TRBD1 (5 bases). This CDR3 is built from 15 residues. CDR1 and CDR2 from the germline V gene are MDHEN and SYDVKM. V was pared by 3 bases and J by 9 bases, with 20 bases between. CDR3 in DNA: TGTGCCAGCAGTTTTGAGTTCTTGGGGGTGGGAAGCTACACCTTC. This codes for CASSFEFLGVGSYTF.

With respect to this clonotype: One base away lies a much larger clone, so this may be a sequencing read error. The rearrangement links TRBV19 to TRBJ2-3; D ambiguous. Per the germline V gene, CDR1 is LNHDA and CDR2 is SQIVND (reference sequence). The CDR3 length is 14 residues. The V end was cut by 7 bases, the J end by 0 bases, with 11 bases between. The CDR3: CASNRPASTDTQYF. CDR3 DNA: TGTGCCAGTAATCGTCCAGCAAGCACAGATACGCAGTATTTT.

This clonotype was counted ten times or more. This sequence joins TRBV20-1 and TRBJ2-1, with 7 bases that match TRBD2. V lost 0 bases to trimming and J lost 1 base; unmatched junction nucleotides: 6. Germline assignment: CDR1 DFQATT and CDR2 SNEGSKA (reference sequence). This CDR3 has 16 residues. For the CDR3, the DNA is TGCAGTGCTAGAGATCGGAGGCGGGGGTCCTACAATGAGCAGTTCTTC. It yields the protein CSARDRRRGSYNEQFF.

This clonotype was seen a few times. V gene TRBV7-2 combines with J gene TRBJ2-7; 9 bases match TRBD1. Germline loops: CDR1 SGHTA, CDR2 FQGNSA. The junction had 4 bases not matched to a gene; V was cut back by 5 bases and J by 2 bases. The CDR3 extends over 14 amino acids. The CDR3 region has the DNA TGTGCCAGCAGCCGCGGACAGGGGACCTACGAGCAGTACTTC. Its protein is CASSRGQGTYEQYF.

This clonotype was seen ten or more times. The V call is TRBV7-9, the J call TRBJ1-1; the match to TRBD1 covers 7 bases. There are 13 residues in the CDR3. The V and J ends lost 8 bases and 0 bases, in that order; junction bases with no gene match: 3. The germline gives CDR1 SEHNR, CDR2 FQNEAQ (reference sequence). The CDR3 region is CASGQVVNTEAFF. The CDR3 nucleotides read TGTGCCAGCGGACAGGTAGTGAACACTGAAGCTTTCTTT.

There are many counts of this clonotype. The gene calls are TRBV2 and TRBJ2-1; tentatively, D is TRBD1 or TRBD2 (6 bases each). The CDR3 runs to 14 residues. Deletions cut 7 bases from V and 2 bases from J, with 12 bases between. Germline V lookup: CDR1 SNHLY, CDR2 FYNNEI. CDR3 in DNA: TGTGCCAGCAAAGGGGGGACAACCTACAATGAGCAGTTCTTC. Translating gives CASKGGTTYNEQFF.

The chain is built from TRBV11-3 and TRBJ2-2, with TRBD1 identical over 9 bases. The CDR3 spans 17 residues. Germline-derived CDR1 and CDR2 are SGHNT and YENEEA. The V and J ends lost 1 base and 3 bases, in that order; junction bases with no gene match: 6. CDR3 in DNA: TGTGCCAGCAGCTTAGTTTATGGGACAGGGTACACCGGGGAGCTGTTTTTT. Translation gives CASSLVYGTGYTGELFF.

This clonotype was counted ten times or more. This rearrangement joins TRBV20-1 to TRBJ2-3; tentative D call: TRBD1 (6 bases). The CDR3 runs 14 residues. Trimming stripped 3 bases from V and 2 bases from J, with 12 bases between. Germline-derived CDR1 and CDR2 are DFQATT and SNEGSKA (reference sequence). The CDR3: CSASKQGITDTQYF. CDR3 coding DNA: TGCAGTGCTAGCAAACAGGGTATCACAGATACGCAGTATTTT.

This rearrangement joins TRBV10-3 to TRBJ2-7; possibly TRBD1 for D (6 bases). Germline loops: CDR1 ENHRY, CDR2 SYGVKD. Trimming stripped 3 bases from V and 2 bases from J, with 11 bases between. The CDR3 length is 14 residues. The CDR3 DNA reads TGTGCCATCAGTGACCTTGGACAGACCTACGAGCAGTACTTC. Its protein product is CAISDLGQTYEQYF.

The table lists this clonotype with many counts. V usage is TRBV12-3 or TRBV12-4 and J usage is TRBJ1-1; TRBD1 is a possible D gene (5 bases). V was cut by 4 bases and J by 2 bases, with 20 bases left in between. This CDR3 comprises 17 residues. CDR3 sequence reads: CASSWGGSSRRNTEAFF. CDR3 DNA sequence: TGTGCCAGCAGTTGGGGGGGATCAAGTCGACGAAACACTGAAGCTTTCTTT.